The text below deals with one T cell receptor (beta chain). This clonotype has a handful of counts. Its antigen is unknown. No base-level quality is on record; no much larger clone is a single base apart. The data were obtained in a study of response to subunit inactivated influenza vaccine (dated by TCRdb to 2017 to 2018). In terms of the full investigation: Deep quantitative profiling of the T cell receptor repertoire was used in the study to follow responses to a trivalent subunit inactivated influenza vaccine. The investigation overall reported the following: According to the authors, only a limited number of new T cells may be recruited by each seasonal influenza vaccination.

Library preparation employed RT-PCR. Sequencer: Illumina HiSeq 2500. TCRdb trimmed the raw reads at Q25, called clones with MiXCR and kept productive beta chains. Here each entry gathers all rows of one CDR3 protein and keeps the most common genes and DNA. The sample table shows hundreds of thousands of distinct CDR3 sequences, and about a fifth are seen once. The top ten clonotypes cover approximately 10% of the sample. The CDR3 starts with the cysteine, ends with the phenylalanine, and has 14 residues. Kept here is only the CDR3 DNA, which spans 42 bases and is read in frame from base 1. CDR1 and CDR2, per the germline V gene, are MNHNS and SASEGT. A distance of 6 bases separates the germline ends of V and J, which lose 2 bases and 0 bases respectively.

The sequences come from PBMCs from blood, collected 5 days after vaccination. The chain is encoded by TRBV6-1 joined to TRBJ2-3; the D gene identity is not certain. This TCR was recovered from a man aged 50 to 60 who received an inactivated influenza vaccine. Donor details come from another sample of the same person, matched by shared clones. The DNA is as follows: TGTGCCAGCAGTGAAAGGGTTAGCACAGATACGCAGTATTTT. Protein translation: CASSERVSTDTQYF.